One and the same sample provided the 14 T cell receptor beta chains below, sequenced in a study of shared clonotypes between healthy human individuals. Measured with immunoSEQ multiplex PCR; TCRdb has only the in-frame clones, and not every one. The repertoire holds more than 550,000 clones, with 90% as singletons. What was sequenced was memory CD8+ T cells from PBMCs. Noted subset: CD45RO+ cells pooled with CCR7-negative TemRA cells. The receptors originated from a man between 18 and 29 years old in good health. Some clones in this sample may be carry-over from other donors' samples.

The V call is TRBV11-3, the J call TRBJ2-5; possibly TRBD2 for D (5 bases). Germline assignment: CDR1 SGHNT and CDR2 YENEEA. The CDR3 is 13 residues long. V was clipped by 1 base and J by 7 bases, with 10 bases between them. The CDR3 sequence: CASSLGPGGTQYF. CDR3 nucleotide sequence: TGTGCCAGCAGCTTAGGGCCAGGAGGGACCCAGTACTTC.

This sequence joins TRBV19 and TRBJ2-2, with 9 bases identical to TRBD2. Germline lookup yields CDR1 LNHDA and CDR2 SQIVND (reference sequence). The junction had 10 bases not matched to a gene; V was cut back by 3 bases and J by 5 bases. The CDR3 sequence is 17 residues long. CDR3 in amino acids: CASSILRREGQTGELFF. The CDR3 DNA reads TGTGCCAGTAGTATTTTGCGGCGGGAGGGCCAAACCGGGGAGCTGTTTTTT.

The gene calls are TRBV18 and TRBJ2-3; 7 nucleotides align to TRBD1. The CDR3 is 16 residues long. V lost 3 bases to trimming and J lost 1 base; unmatched junction nucleotides: 7. Germline assignment: CDR1 KGHSH and CDR2 LQKENI. DNA of the CDR3: TGTGCCAGCTCACCGACGGGACAGATTCGCACAGATACGCAGTATTTT. This sequence encodes CASSPTGQIRTDTQYF.

As for this clone: The sample has other DNA sequences that encode this CDR3 too. V gene TRBV14 combines with J gene TRBJ2-7; tentative D call: TRBD1 (5 bases). The CDR3 loop spans 14 amino acids. The V and J ends lost 3 bases and 2 bases respectively, with 11 bases between them. Looked up from germline, CDR1 is SGHDN and CDR2 is FVKESK. The CDR3 nucleotides are TGTGCCAGCAGCCAGGAAGGGGTCCCCTACGAGCAGTACTTC. It encodes CASSQEGVPYEQYF.

This chain joins TRBV10-1 and TRBJ1-2; D remains unclear. CDR3 size: 16 residues. V gave up 4 bases and J gave up 0 bases, with 15 bases separating them. In germline, CDR1 is WNHNN, CDR2 SYGVQD (reference sequence). The CDR3 region is CASSGATVPANYGYTF. CDR3 DNA sequence: TGCGCCAGCAGTGGGGCAACCGTACCTGCTAACTATGGCTACACCTTC.

J is TRBJ2-5 and V is TRBV30; TRBD2 matches at 15 bases. Germline lookup yields CDR1 GTSNPN and CDR2 SVGIG (reference sequence). V gave up 7 bases and J gave up 5 bases; unmatched junction bases: 5. This CDR3 has 14 residues. CDR3 in amino acids: CASGLAGGPETQYF. The CDR3 DNA sequence: TGTGCCTCTGGACTAGCGGGAGGGCCGGAGACCCAGTACTTC. The complete variable domain, with remaining parts taken from reference TRBV30 and TRBJ2-5, reads SQTIHQWPATLVQPVGSPLSLECTVEGTSNPNLYWYRQAAGRGLQLLFYSVGIGQISSEVPQNLSASRPQDRQFILSSKKLLLSDSGFYLCASGLAGGPETQYFGPGTRLLVL.

The chain employs TRBV10-3 and TRBJ2-7, with TRBD1 as a possible D gene (6 bases). The germline V and J ends were trimmed by 3 bases and 3 bases, with 12 bases remaining between them. The length of the CDR3 is 14 residues. Germline V gene lookup returns CDR1 ENHRY and CDR2 SYGVKD. In DNA, the CDR3 is TGTGCCATCAGTGACTGGGGACAAGACTACGAGCAGTACTTC. It encodes CAISDWGQDYEQYF.

V is TRBV28 and J is TRBJ1-1, with D perhaps matching TRBD1 (6 bases). The germline V gene encodes CDR1 MDHEN and CDR2 SYDVKM. This CDR3 has 14 amino acids. V lost 2 bases, J lost 0 bases, and 7 bases lay in between. In DNA form, the CDR3 reads TGTGCCAGCAGTTTACAGGGGATGAACACTGAAGCTTTCTTT. As protein: CASSLQGMNTEAFF.

The V and J genes are TRBV28 and TRBJ2-1; perhaps TRBD1 as D (6 bases). The CDR3 covers 14 residues. Germline V gene data show CDR1 as MDHEN and CDR2 as SYDVKM. With 8 bases removed from V and 4 bases from J, the gap between germline ends came to 15 bases. The CDR3 sequence: CASDYRALYNEQFF. The CDR3 nucleotides read TGTGCCAGCGATTACAGGGCCCTGTACAATGAGCAGTTCTTC.

The chain is built from TRBV25-1 and TRBJ2-1; D gene unclear. Germline V gene data show CDR1 as MGHDK and CDR2 as SYGVNS. V lost 4 bases and J 7 bases, leaving 8 bases between the germline ends. This CDR3 is built from 12 residues. Written as DNA, the CDR3 is TGTGCCAGCAGTGGCTTAGGGAATGAGCAGTTCTTC. Its protein product is CASSGLGNEQFF. The entire variable domain, with the rest obtained from reference TRBV25-1 and TRBJ2-1, is as follows: EADIYQTPRYLVIGTGKKITLECSQTMGHDKMYWYQQDPGMELHLIHYSYGVNSTEKGDLSSESTVSRIRTEHFPLTLESARPSHTSQYLCASSGLGNEQFFGPGTRLTVL.

V gene TRBV12-5 combines with J gene TRBJ2-5; 9 nucleotides line up with TRBD1. V was clipped by 4 bases and J by 5 bases; unmatched bases: 5. This CDR3 has 14 amino acids. The V gene's germline CDR1 is LGHNT and CDR2 FRNRAP. In DNA form, the CDR3 reads TGTGCTAGTGGTTGGGACAGGGAAGGTGAGACCCAGTACTTC. Protein: CASGWDREGETQYF.

The chain has TRBV6-9 and TRBJ2-7, with 9 bases aligning to TRBD1. The length of the CDR3 is 15 residues. V lost 6 bases to trimming and J lost 2 bases; unmatched junction nucleotides: 8. Germline CDR1 is MNHGY and CDR2 is SVAAGI. CDR3 in DNA: TGTGCCAGCAGCCCGGACAGGGGATCAGCCTACGAGCAGTACTTC. It yields the protein CASSPDRGSAYEQYF.

J is TRBJ2-4 and V is TRBV6-1; D could derive from TRBD1 or TRBD2 (5 bases each). The CDR3 consists of 16 residues. Per the germline V gene, CDR1 is MNHNS and CDR2 is SASEGT. V was cut by 4 bases and J by 4 bases, with 17 bases left in between. CDR3 DNA: TGTGCCAGCAGTGCACGAGGGGAAGGCCCAAAAAACATTCAGTACTTC. Translating gives CASSARGEGPKNIQYF.

The chain links TRBV15 to TRBJ2-1, with 15 bases matching TRBD2. Germline-derived CDR1 and CDR2 are LNHNV and YYDKDF (reference sequence). The CDR3 contains 19 residues. Trimming at V came to 3 bases and at J to 4 bases, leaving 10 bases not matched to a gene. The CDR3 nucleotides are TGTGCCACCAGCAGGGAGGGACTAGCGGGAGGCCGCGGATACAATGAGCAGTTCTTC. Protein sequence: CATSREGLAGGRGYNEQFF.